The 26 T cell receptor beta chains in this list originate from one sample, sequenced in a study of T cells after yellow fever vaccination. TCRdb used MiXCR to reprocess the 5' RACE reads, holding one entry per CDR3 protein. This sample has more than 350,000 distinct CDR3 sequences; 11% occur once, and the top ten carry roughly 18%. The sample in question was PBMCs, obtained on the day of the first yellow fever vaccination. These receptors all come from a young man who received the YFV17D yellow fever vaccine.

The CDR3 nucleotides read TGTGCCAGCAGCTCAAAGGGTTGGTTAAGTGAAAAACTGTTTTTT. It is translated as CASSSKGWLSEKLFF. V and J are TRBV7-2 and TRBJ1-4; the D is unclear. V lost 4 bases and J lost 7, with 16 bases in between. CDR3 length equals 15 residues. The germline gives CDR1 SGHTA, CDR2 FQGNSA.

Ten or more counts support this clonotype. The chain recombines TRBV5-5 with TRBJ1-1; D not certain. V was trimmed by 4 bases and J by 6 bases, leaving 13 bases between them. This CDR3 has 13 amino acids. Germline loops: CDR1 SGHKS, CDR2 YYEKEE (reference sequence). The CDR3, as DNA: TGTGCCAGCAGCCTCACGGGTGTCGCTGAAGCTTTCTTT. Translation gives CASSLTGVAEAFF.

The table lists this clonotype with a few counts. This chain joins TRBV7-9 and TRBJ1-5; TRBD1 aligns across 8 bases. The CDR3 runs to 14 residues. CDR1 and CDR2 (germline): SEHNR, FQNEAQ (reference sequence). V gave up 3 bases and J gave up 4 bases; unmatched junction bases: 2. CDR3 residues: CASSLTGDNQPQHF. The CDR3 region has the DNA TGTGCCAGCAGCTTGACAGGGGATAATCAGCCCCAGCATTTT.

This clonotype occurred a few times. This chain connects TRBV9 to TRBJ1-2; no definite D call. The CDR3 extends over 16 amino acids. Between the trimmed V and J ends, which lost 0 bases and 2 bases, there was a span of 14 bases. The germline V gene has CDR1 SGDLS and CDR2 YYNGEE. The CDR3 sequence is CASSVGPGPSNYGYTF. CDR3 in DNA: TGTGCCAGCAGCGTAGGGCCCGGCCCTTCGAACTATGGCTACACCTTC. Full variable domain (rest looked up from reference TRBV9 and TRBJ1-2): DSGVTQTPKHLITATGQRVTLRCSPRSGDLSVYWYQQSLDQGLQFLIQYYNGEERAKGNILERFSAQQFPDLHSELNLSSLELGDSALYFCASSVGPGPSNYGYTFGSGTRLTVV.

This clonotype has only a few counts. The chain recombines TRBV5-6 with TRBJ2-2, with D unclear. Trimming left V 5 bases short and J 0 bases short, with 8 bases between. The CDR3 covers 14 residues. Germline V gene data show CDR1 as SGHDT and CDR2 as YYEEEE. For the CDR3, the DNA is TGTGCCAGCAGGGGGATCGCGAACACCGGGGAGCTGTTTTTT. Its translation is CASRGIANTGELFF.

This chain joins TRBV4-2 and TRBJ1-5; D gene uncertain. There are 16 residues in the CDR3. With 0 bases removed from V and 4 bases from J, the gap between germline ends came to 13 bases. Per the germline V gene, CDR1 is LGHNA and CDR2 is YNFKEQ. In DNA, the CDR3 is TGTGCCAGCAGCCAAGATCCGCAGGAATCAAATCAGCCCCAGCATTTT. It translates to CASSQDPQESNQPQHF.

This chain joins TRBV29-1 and TRBJ2-5; 7 positions agree with TRBD2. Germline V gene data show CDR1 as SQVTM and CDR2 as ANQGSEA. The CDR3 length is 15 residues. V shed 7 bases and J 2 bases; nucleotides not matched to a gene: 13. In DNA, the CDR3 is TGCAGCGCCTCGACTAGCCGGACGGGTCAAGAGACCCAGTACTTC. It yields the protein CSASTSRTGQETQYF.

V gene TRBV20-1 combines with J gene TRBJ2-5, with TRBD1 identical over 8 bases. Trimming took 0 bases from V and 3 from J; bases not matched to a gene: 6. The length of the CDR3 is 15 residues. Germline V gene sequence: CDR1 DFQATT, CDR2 SNEGSKA (reference sequence). CDR3 bases: TGCAGTGCTAGAGATCCGGTGACAGGGGAAGAGACCCAGTACTTC. Its protein product is CSARDPVTGEETQYF.

With regard to this clonotype: Since a much larger clone is just one base distant, this may be a read error. The chain combines TRBV5-4 with TRBJ1-1; D might be TRBD1 (5 bases). Germline V gene sequence: CDR1 SGHNT, CDR2 YYREEE (reference sequence). The CDR3 has 14 amino acids. The V gene lost 0 bases and the J gene lost 0 bases, with 6 bases spanning the gap. Here the CDR3 reads CASSLGRVNTEAFF. DNA of the CDR3: TGTGCCAGCAGCTTGGGCAGGGTGAACACTGAAGCTTTCTTT.

V is TRBV7-9 and J is TRBJ1-2, with D unresolved. Trimming stripped 1 base from V and 1 base from J, with 7 bases between. The germline V gene encodes CDR1 SEHNR and CDR2 FQNEAQ (reference sequence). The CDR3 contains 14 residues. CDR3 bases: TGTGCCAGCAGCTTAGTGGGGATTAACTATGGCTACACCTTC. Encoded protein: CASSLVGINYGYTF. Filled out from reference TRBV7-9 and TRBJ1-2, the complete variable domain reads DTGVSQNPRHKITKRGQNVTFRCDPISEHNRLYWYRQTLGQGPEFLTYFQNEAQLEKSRLLSDRFSAERPKGSFSTLEIQRTEQGDSAMYLCASSLVGINYGYTFGSGTRLTVV.

The chain combines TRBV7-2 with TRBJ2-5; 8 nucleotides align to TRBD1. J was trimmed by 4 bases and V by 1 base; bases with no gene match: 5. Germline V CDR1 and CDR2: SGHTA, FQGNSA. The CDR3 length is 15 residues. The CDR3 region is CASSLGTGLGETQYF. Here the CDR3 DNA reads TGTGCCAGCAGCTTAGGGACAGGGTTAGGAGAGACCCAGTACTTC.

The chain links TRBV5-6 to TRBJ2-5; 8 bases match TRBD1. There are 13 residues in the CDR3. CDR1 is SGHDT and CDR2 is YYEEEE in the germline V gene. Trimming took 6 bases from V and 9 from J; bases not matched to a gene: 10. The DNA of the CDR3 is TGTGCCAGCAACCTTGACAGGGGCCAGGCCCAGTACTTC. Its translation is CASNLDRGQAQYF. The full variable domain, rest sourced from reference TRBV5-6 and TRBJ2-5, is DAGVTQSPTHLIKTRGQQVTLRCSPKSGHDTVSWYQQALGQGPQFIFQYYEEEERQRGNFPDRFSGHQFPNYSSELNVNALLLGDSALYLCASNLDRGQAQYFGPGTRLLVL.

A few counts support this clonotype. The V call is TRBV4-1, the J call TRBJ2-4; TRBD1 might be the D (6 bases). The CDR3 is 17 amino acids. CDR1 and CDR2 from the germline V gene are MGHRA and YSYEKL. V dropped 2 bases and J dropped 2 bases, with 16 bases sitting between them. CDR3 sequence reads: CASSQPRDNRTKNIQYF. CDR3 bases: TGCGCCAGCAGCCAACCCCGGGACAACCGAACCAAAAACATTCAGTACTTC.

This chain links TRBV29-1 with TRBJ1-1; D possibly corresponds to TRBD1 (5 bases). The CDR3 contains 12 residues. V lost 6 bases and J lost 2, with 10 bases in between. CDR1 SQVTM and CDR2 ANQGSEA come from the germline V gene. The CDR3 is CSVYGANTEAFF. As DNA, the CDR3 is TGCAGCGTCTATGGGGCCAACACTGAAGCTTTCTTT. The full variable domain, its missing parts supplied by reference TRBV29-1 and TRBJ1-1, is SAVISQKPSRDICQRGTSLTIQCQVDSQVTMMFWYRQQPGQSLTLIATANQGSEATYESGFVIDKFPISRPNLTFSTLTVSNMSPEDSSIYLCSVYGANTEAFFGQGTRLTVV.

This clonotype has a handful of counts. The rearrangement links TRBV4-3 to TRBJ2-2, with 9 bases aligning to TRBD1. With 1 base clipped from V and 9 bases from J, the junction kept 21 bases outside the gene matches. This CDR3 has 20 amino acids. Germline V gives CDR1 LGHNA, CDR2 YSLEER. CDR3 region: CASSQAADRGLVSPWRELFF. The CDR3 DNA reads TGCGCCAGCAGCCAAGCCGCCGACAGGGGGTTGGTGAGTCCCTGGAGGGAGCTGTTTTTT.

The chain recombines TRBV5-5 with TRBJ2-7; D is perhaps TRBD1 (5 bases). V shed 0 bases and J shed 6 bases, with 7 bases lying between them. CDR3 length: 12 residues. Germline values: CDR1 SGHKS, CDR2 YYEKEE (reference sequence). CDR3 bases: TGTGCCAGCAGCTTGGGGGGCCTCGAGCAGTACTTC. This gives the protein CASSLGGLEQYF. Complete variable domain (other parts from reference TRBV5-5 and TRBJ2-7): DAGVTQSPTHLIKTRGQQVTLRCSPISGHKSVSWYQQVLGQGPQFIFQYYEKEERGRGNFPDRFSARQFPNYSSELNVNALLLGDSALYLCASSLGGLEQYFGPGTRLTVT.

V gene TRBV13 combines with J gene TRBJ1-1; weak D call: TRBD1 (5 bases). Looked up from germline, CDR1 is PRHDT and CDR2 is FYEKMQ (reference sequence). There are 16 residues in the CDR3. V was clipped by 0 bases and J by 4 bases, with 15 bases between them. The CDR3 region has the DNA TGTGCCAGCAGCTTAGGCGGGGGACGCTGGACCACTGAAGCTTTCTTT. As protein: CASSLGGGRWTTEAFF.

A word on this clonotype: Being one base from a much bigger clone, this may be a read error. The genes are TRBV5-1 and TRBJ2-1; 9 bases agree with TRBD2. Germline V gene sequence: CDR1 SGHRS, CDR2 YFSETQ. This CDR3 comprises 19 residues. The DNA for the CDR3 is TGCGCCAGCAGCTTGCGCGGCCGGGCTGGAGCGGGGGGTAACAATGAGCCGTTCTTC. The encoded protein is CASSLRGRAGAGGNNEPFF.

The chain uses TRBV20-1 and TRBJ1-5; tentatively, D is TRBD1 (5 bases). The CDR3 covers 14 residues. V lost 4 bases and J lost 0, with 10 bases in between. In germline, CDR1 is DFQATT, CDR2 SNEGSKA (reference sequence). The CDR3 region is CSATLGLSNQPQHF. The DNA for the CDR3 is TGCAGTGCTACCCTGGGGCTTAGCAATCAGCCCCAGCATTTT.

This chain links TRBV2 with TRBJ1-3, with D uncertain. The V and J ends lost 5 bases and 1 base respectively, with 24 bases between them. This CDR3 contains 19 residues. Germline lookup yields CDR1 SNHLY and CDR2 FYNNEI. The DNA of the CDR3 is TGTGCCAGCAGTATACCCCTTAGTTCTGGCGCGGGATCTGGAAACACCATATATTTT. The encoded protein is CASSIPLSSGAGSGNTIYF.

The CDR3 reads CASSQAPGVNSGANVLTF. The CDR3 DNA follows: TGCGCCAGCAGCCAAGCACCAGGGGTCAACTCTGGGGCCAACGTCCTGACTTTC. The V call is TRBV4-1, the J call TRBJ2-6; a possible D gene is TRBD1 (6 bases). This CDR3 has 18 amino acids. Trimming removed 1 base at V and 0 bases at J, with 13 bases between. CDR1 is MGHRA, CDR2 YSYEKL, per germline.

This clonotype came up many times. The chain employs TRBV6-5 and TRBJ1-6, with D hard to call. V was shortened by 6 bases and J by 9 bases, with 9 bases between the two germline ends. Germline V lookup: CDR1 MNHEY, CDR2 SVGAGI. This CDR3 is 12 amino acids long. The CDR3 loop is CASSPDGSPLHF. The CDR3 DNA follows: TGTGCCAGCAGCCCCGACGGTTCACCCCTCCACTTT.

The rearrangement uses TRBV10-3 and TRBJ2-6, with TRBD1 as a possible D gene (6 bases). This CDR3 comprises 18 residues. CDR1 and CDR2 (germline): ENHRY, SYGVKD. Trimming removed 4 bases from V and 0 bases from J, with 16 bases in between. The CDR3 coding sequence is TGTGCCATCAGTGGGGGGCCGACAGGTAGCTCTGGGGCCAACGTCCTGACTTTC. Translating gives CAISGGPTGSSGANVLTF.

In this sample, this clonotype turned up a few times. V is TRBV24-1 and J is TRBJ1-2; 9 bases match TRBD1. The germline V gene has CDR1 KGHDR and CDR2 SFDVKD. Trimming removed 0 bases from V and 7 bases from J; junction bases left unmatched: 5. The CDR3 has 15 amino acids. The CDR3 DNA sequence: TGTGCCACCAGTGATTTGAGGGACAGGGTTCCTGGCTACACCTTC. It translates to CATSDLRDRVPGYTF.

The J gene is TRBJ1-2, the V gene TRBV20-1; tentative D call: TRBD1 (5 bases). Germline loops: CDR1 DFQATT, CDR2 SNEGSKA (reference sequence). The V and J ends lost 6 bases and 8 bases respectively, with 16 bases between them. CDR3 size: 12 residues. The CDR3 spells CSASLSKGGYTF. The CDR3 coding sequence is TGCAGTGCCAGCCTATCGAAGGGGGGCTACACCTTC.

The V gene is TRBV14, the J gene TRBJ2-6; D is unresolved. Germline CDR1 is SGHDN and CDR2 is FVKESK. Deletions cut 7 bases from V and 1 base from J, with 14 bases between. The CDR3 is 16 residues long. DNA for the CDR3: TGTGCCAGCATTAGGGCGTTGGGATCTGGGGCCAACGTCCTGACTTTC. Translated, it gives CASIRALGSGANVLTF. The entire variable domain, with the rest obtained from reference TRBV14 and TRBJ2-6, is as follows: EAGVTQFPSHSVIEKGQTVTLRCDPISGHDNLYWYRRVMGKEIKFLLHFVKESKQDESGMPNNRFLAERTGGTYSTLKVQPAELEDSGVYFCASIRALGSGANVLTFGAGSRLTVL.